The 31 T cell receptor beta chains given below trace back to one sample, sequenced in a study of T cells in Graves' hyperthyroidism and ophthalmopathy. The investigators amplified TCR beta CDR3 regions from RNA transcripts. TCR CDR3 underwent first-round RT-PCR with the HTBI primer set. MiXCR, run by TCRdb on the multiplex PCR reads, gives a single entry per CDR3 protein. The sample holds hundreds of thousands of distinct CDR3 sequences, 40% to 55% seen once. Sample: peripheral blood or thyroid tissue (not recorded which). These receptors came from an adult man with Graves' disease, either hyperthyroidism or ophthalmopathy (not recorded which).

This sequence joins TRBV10-3 and TRBJ2-7; TRBD2 agrees at 11 bases. In germline, CDR1 is ENHRY, CDR2 SYGVKD. Germline trimming cut 4 bases from V and 2 bases from J; bases unmatched to any gene: 1. The CDR3 is 14 amino acids. This chain's CDR3 is CAISGLAGTYEQYF. The CDR3, as DNA: TGTGCCATCAGTGGACTAGCGGGGACCTACGAGCAGTACTTC.

This clonotype came up a few times. The chain is built from TRBV20-1 and TRBJ1-1; D call uncertain. V dropped 4 bases and J dropped 5 bases, with 14 bases sitting between them. The germline V gene encodes CDR1 DFQATT and CDR2 SNEGSKA (reference sequence). The CDR3 extends over 13 amino acids. The CDR3: CSAIGPEGTEAFF. CDR3 coding DNA: TGCAGTGCTATTGGTCCCGAGGGAACTGAAGCTTTCTTT.

The chain joins TRBV2 to TRBJ1-5; D remains ambiguous. The CDR3 sequence is 12 residues long. V was shortened by 4 bases and J by 6 bases, with 7 bases between the two germline ends. CDR1 is SNHLY, CDR2 FYNNEI, per germline. The CDR3 bases are TGTGCCAGCAGTGGGAAGGGTCAGCCCCAGCATTTT. Translation gives CASSGKGQPQHF. Full variable domain (missing parts from reference TRBV2 and TRBJ1-5): EPEVTQTPSHQVTQMGQEVILRCVPISNHLYFYWYRQILGQKVEFLVSFYNNEISEKSEIFDDQFSVERPDGSNFTLKIRSTKLEDSAMYFCASSGKGQPQHFGDGTRLSIL.

The chain carries TRBV20-1 and TRBJ1-5; D is ambiguous. V lost 1 base and J 4 bases, leaving 11 bases between the germline ends. From germline, CDR1 is DFQATT and CDR2 SNEGSKA (reference sequence). The CDR3 is 14 residues long. The CDR3 nucleotides read TGCAGTGCTAGAGTCCCGCAGAGAAATCAGCCCCAGCATTTT. Protein product: CSARVPQRNQPQHF.

The rearrangement joins TRBV2 to TRBJ1-2; D is unresolved. Germline CDR1 SNHLY, CDR2 FYNNEI. The CDR3 has 13 residues. V shed 10 bases and J shed 5 bases, with 17 bases lying between them. The CDR3 loop reads CATGLLLGYGYTF. The CDR3 bases are TGTGCCACCGGACTTCTATTGGGGTATGGCTACACCTTC.

The rearrangement uses TRBV6-5 and TRBJ1-1; the match to TRBD1 covers 7 bases. CDR3 size: 18 residues. Germline-derived CDR1 and CDR2 are MNHEY and SVGAGI. V lost 4 bases, J lost 1 base, and 15 bases stayed unmatched. The CDR3 coding sequence is TGTGCCAGCAGTTTAGGGTACTGGACAGGTACCCAGAACACTGAAGCTTTCTTT. It encodes CASSLGYWTGTQNTEAFF.

CDR3 in DNA: TGCGTTGAATCAGGGGAAGCTTTCTTT. This encodes CVESGEAFF. The chain joins TRBV29-1 to TRBJ1-1, with a tentative D call TRBD1 (5 bases). The CDR3 is 9 amino acids. Germline V lookup: CDR1 SQVTM, CDR2 ANQGSEA.

This clonotype occurred many times. The chain employs TRBV7-2 and TRBJ2-5, with a tentative D call TRBD2 (5 bases). Trimming removed 4 bases from V and 6 bases from J, with 21 bases in between. This CDR3 is 16 amino acids long. Germline CDR1 and CDR2: SGHTA and FQGNSA. DNA of the CDR3: TGTGCCAGCAGCTCACGACGGACTGCCCAGGCGAAGACCCAGTACTTC. It codes for CASSSRRTAQAKTQYF.

This clonotype came up a few times. The chain couples TRBV19 to TRBJ2-5; 8 bases line up with TRBD1. The CDR3 runs 16 residues. Germline lookup yields CDR1 LNHDA and CDR2 SQIVND (reference sequence). V shed 3 bases and J 2 bases; nucleotides not matched to a gene: 8. CDR3 sequence: CASSIGTGGRQETQYF. In DNA form, the CDR3 reads TGTGCCAGTAGTATTGGAACAGGGGGTCGTCAAGAGACCCAGTACTTC.

The chain recombines TRBV25-1 with TRBJ1-2; weak D call: TRBD1 (5 bases). V shed 1 base and J shed 2 bases, with 17 bases lying between them. Germline V gene sequence: CDR1 MGHDK, CDR2 SYGVNS. The CDR3 is made up of 17 amino acids. The CDR3 coding sequence is TGTGCCAGCAGTGAATGGTGGGCCAGGGACTCGAACTATGGCTACACCTTC. This translates into CASSEWWARDSNYGYTF.

This clonotype was detected ten times or more. This CDR3 is CASSPADRGQLFF. CDR3 DNA sequence: TGTGCCAGCAGTCCCGCCGACAGGGGTCAACTGTTTTTT. The genes are TRBV12-3 or TRBV12-4 and TRBJ1-4, with TRBD1 identical over 8 bases. The CDR3 sequence is 13 residues long. The V segment lost 5 bases and the J segment 12 bases; nucleotides outside the gene matches: 8.

Ten or more counts support this clonotype. The chain has TRBV9 and TRBJ2-7; 7 positions agree with TRBD1. The CDR3 has 14 residues. Germline CDR1 reads SGDLS; CDR2 reads YYNGEE. Trimming removed 0 bases from V and 5 bases from J; junction bases left unmatched: 5. The CDR3 here is CASSVATGADEQYF. CDR3 sequence (DNA): TGTGCCAGCAGCGTAGCTACAGGGGCGGACGAGCAGTACTTC.

The V gene is TRBV2, the J gene TRBJ1-6; 7 bases agree with TRBD1. With V trimmed by 6 bases and J by 5 bases, 1 base remained unmatched. The CDR3 length is 13 residues. Germline values: CDR1 SNHLY, CDR2 FYNNEI. The chain's CDR3 is CASRGGDNSPLHF. The CDR3 nucleotides read TGTGCCAGCAGAGGGGGCGATAATTCACCCCTCCACTTT.

Of note for this clonotype: This may come from a read error, since a much larger clone is one base off. This rearrangement joins TRBV10-3 to TRBJ2-7; TRBD1 is a possible D gene (6 bases). Germline CDR1 reads ENHRY; CDR2 reads SYGVKD. CDR3 size: 14 residues. Trimming removed 5 bases from V and 4 bases from J, with 15 bases in between. The CDR3 coding sequence is TGTGCCATCAGTCGGGGCAGGGGCAGGTACGAGCAGTACTTC. This sequence encodes CAISRGRGRYEQYF.

Notes on this clonotype: A read error may be the cause here, since a much bigger clone is one base away. The chain carries TRBV20-1 and TRBJ1-2, with unresolved D. Germline CDR1 DFQATT, CDR2 SNEGSKA (reference sequence). V lost 3 bases and J 2 bases, leaving 7 bases between the germline ends. This CDR3 is 12 amino acids long. CDR3 region: CSASGRNYGYTF. Written as DNA, the CDR3 is TGCAGTGCTAGTGGTCGAAACTATGGCTACACCTTC.

In its sample, this clonotype was seen many times. J is TRBJ1-6 and V is TRBV7-2; D call uncertain. Trimming left V 7 bases short and J 8 bases short, with 12 bases between. This CDR3 region has 13 residues. From germline, CDR1 is SGHTA and CDR2 FQGNSA. The CDR3: CASTVGGDSPLHF. CDR3 nucleotides: TGTGCCAGCACGGTGGGAGGTGATTCACCCCTCCACTTT.

In its sample, this clonotype was seen many times. The rearrangement uses TRBV2 and TRBJ1-1; D unclear. Trimming removed 6 bases from V and 2 bases from J, with 13 bases in between. The CDR3 is 14 residues long. Looked up from germline, CDR1 is SNHLY and CDR2 is FYNNEI. The CDR3 loop reads CASSRDNPNTEAFF. The CDR3 DNA reads TGTGCCAGCAGCCGAGACAACCCAAACACTGAAGCTTTCTTT.

The chain couples TRBV12-3 or TRBV12-4 to TRBJ1-2, with 8 nucleotides matching TRBD1. The CDR3 runs 15 residues. V dropped 5 bases and J dropped 4; count of bases not matched to a gene: 9. The CDR3: CASSVQGAAGYGYTF. The CDR3 DNA reads as TGTGCCAGCAGTGTCCAGGGGGCAGCAGGCTATGGCTACACCTTC.

V is TRBV15 and J is TRBJ1-5; tentatively, D is TRBD1 (6 bases). Germline V gives CDR1 LNHNV, CDR2 YYDKDF (reference sequence). This CDR3 comprises 16 residues. The CDR3 here is CATSRGDHGQNQPQHF. DNA for the CDR3: TGTGCGACCTCCAGGGGAGATCACGGGCAGAATCAGCCCCAGCATTTT.

This chain connects TRBV7-8 to TRBJ2-2; D remains ambiguous. The length of the CDR3 is 15 residues. From germline, CDR1 is SGHVS and CDR2 FQNEAQ. Trimming removed 3 bases at V and 3 bases at J, with 11 bases between. Here the CDR3 DNA reads TGTGCCAGCAGCTTTTCTAGTTGGTACACCGGGGAGCTGTTTTTT. It encodes CASSFSSWYTGELFF.

This clonotype showed up many times. The gene calls are TRBV7-9 and TRBJ1-1; 11 bases map to TRBD1. Losses at the gene ends were 3 bases for V and 7 bases for J; bases not matched to a gene: 1. Germline V CDR1 and CDR2: SEHNR, FQNEAQ (reference sequence). The CDR3 has 13 amino acids. The CDR3 DNA reads TGTGCCAGCAGCTTGGACAGGGGGCTTGAAGCTTTCTTT. This encodes CASSLDRGLEAFF.

The CDR3 here is CSAERGQGRYEQYF. CDR3 nucleotides: TGCAGTGCAGAACGGGGACAGGGGCGCTACGAGCAGTACTTC. The chain has TRBV20-1 and TRBJ2-7, with 10 bases fitting TRBD1. CDR1 is DFQATT and CDR2 is SNEGSKA in the germline V gene (reference sequence). The CDR3 covers 14 residues. Unmatched junction bases numbered 8, after V lost 6 bases and J lost 3 bases.

The chain couples TRBV20-1 to TRBJ1-2; TRBD1 is a possible D gene (6 bases). With 0 bases removed from V and 4 bases from J, the gap between germline ends came to 12 bases. This CDR3 is built from 14 residues. Germline values: CDR1 DFQATT, CDR2 SNEGSKA (reference sequence). The CDR3 reads CSARDMGAGYGYTF. In DNA form, the CDR3 reads TGCAGTGCTAGAGATATGGGGGCTGGCTATGGCTACACCTTC.

The chain joins TRBV29-1 to TRBJ2-7; 7 positions match TRBD2. The CDR3 runs 13 residues. Trimming took 6 bases from V and 5 from J; bases not matched to a gene: 10. Germline V gene sequence: CDR1 SQVTM, CDR2 ANQGSEA. CDR3 sequence reads: CSVGGGPRDEQYF. CDR3 coding DNA: TGCAGCGTAGGCGGGGGTCCCCGGGACGAGCAGTACTTC.

The chain is built from TRBV2 and TRBJ1-4, with TRBD1 matching 8 bases. The CDR3 extends over 15 amino acids. Germline CDR1 SNHLY, CDR2 FYNNEI. V gave up 1 base and J gave up 7 bases; unmatched junction bases: 5. Here the CDR3 reads CASSEGKQGAEKLFF. The CDR3 DNA reads TGTGCCAGCAGTGAAGGGAAGCAGGGGGCTGAAAAACTGTTTTTT.

This clonotype showed up just a few times. V and J are TRBV7-8 and TRBJ2-7; TRBD2 is a possible D gene (5 bases). The ends were cut back, 0 bases at V and 3 bases at J, with 9 bases in the middle. The CDR3 totals 14 residues. Germline V gene sequence: CDR1 SGHVS, CDR2 FQNEAQ. The CDR3, as DNA: TGTGCCAGCAGCTTAGCCCTCGGGGACTACGAGCAGTACTTC. It is translated as CASSLALGDYEQYF.

The chain employs TRBV9 and TRBJ2-2; D is ambiguous. V lost 6 bases and J lost 4, with 16 bases in between. The CDR3 is 15 residues long. Germline CDR1 SGDLS, CDR2 YYNGEE. Here the CDR3 reads CASNPDGSITGELFF. CDR3 DNA: TGTGCCAGCAACCCTGATGGATCCATCACCGGGGAGCTGTTTTTT.

This clonotype turned up a few times. The V call is TRBV5-1, the J call TRBJ1-2; D is ambiguous. The CDR3 covers 12 residues. Trimming took off 4 bases at V and 3 bases at J, with 7 bases between the two ends. CDR1 SGHRS and CDR2 YFSETQ come from the germline V gene. The CDR3 DNA reads TGCGCCAGCAGCGGGGAGGACTATGGCTACACCTTC. Translation: CASSGEDYGYTF.

This clonotype was seen ten or more times. This chain connects TRBV29-1 to TRBJ2-7; 8 bases align to TRBD1. The V gene end was trimmed by 1 base and the J gene end by 1 base; junction bases not matched to a gene: 3. CDR1 and CDR2 from the germline V gene are SQVTM and ANQGSEA. This CDR3 is built from 14 residues. CDR3: CSVEAQGASYEQYF. Written as DNA, the CDR3 is TGCAGCGTTGAAGCCCAGGGGGCTTCCTACGAGCAGTACTTC.

The CDR3 protein is CATSDPVTGAGYTF. DNA of the CDR3: TGTGCCACCAGTGACCCTGTGACAGGGGCGGGCTACACCTTC. V gene TRBV24-1 combines with J gene TRBJ1-2; TRBD1 matches at 8 bases. Germline CDR1 is KGHDR and CDR2 is SFDVKD. V was clipped by 4 bases and J by 8 bases; unmatched bases: 8. The CDR3 consists of 14 residues.

J is TRBJ2-5 and V is TRBV20-1; 7 bases fit TRBD1. This CDR3 is 14 amino acids long. CDR1 and CDR2 (germline): DFQATT, SNEGSKA (reference sequence). V dropped 2 bases and J dropped 5; count of bases not matched to a gene: 8. CDR3 DNA sequence: TGCAGTGCTAGAAAGGACAGGATTGGGGAGACCCAGTACTTC. It translates to CSARKDRIGETQYF.